The entry below describes one TCR beta chain. The CDR3 is 13 residues long. Trimming stripped 9 bases from V and 3 bases from J, with 14 bases between. CDR1 and CDR2 (germline): SEHNR, FQNEAQ (reference sequence). The sample originates from a study of T-cell reconstitution after alpha-beta-depleted transplantation in children. Unique molecular identifiers featured in how the TCRbeta library was prepared. Using its own MiXCR run on the PCR reads, TCRdb lists one record per CDR3 protein. This sample has around 500,000 distinct CDR3 sequences, with roughly an eighth found just once. The sequencing used PBMCs from the stem cell graft donor, collected from the stem cell graft. This chain links TRBV7-9 with TRBJ1-2, with a possible D match to TRBD1 (6 bases). This sequence was found in a human donor who donated a stem cell graft to a child with combined immunodeficiency. CDR3 residues: CARGGWEYYGYTF. Here the CDR3 DNA reads TGTGCCAGGGGGGGCTGGGAATACTATGGCTACACCTTC.